This T cell receptor beta chain was identified in a study of blood T cell repertoires in COVID-19. Losses at the gene ends were 6 bases for V and 3 bases for J; bases not matched to a gene: 7. The CDR3 sequence is 14 residues long. Germline CDR1 is MDHEN and CDR2 is SYDVKM. Generated by immunoSEQ multiplex PCR, the TCRdb table keeps only in-frame clones and is missing some. Here the sample spans 310,000 or so clones, around 86% being singletons. The material sequenced was PBMCs or T cells enriched from blood (not recorded which). The TCR originated in a woman aged 18-29 years who had recovered from COVID-19. The rearrangement joins TRBV28 to TRBJ1-2, with TRBD1 matching 7 bases. The CDR3 DNA reads TGTGCCAGCAGGGTAGACAGGGTAGACTATGGCTACACCTTC. This translates into CASRVDRVDYGYTF.